These 32 T cell receptor beta chains originate from one sample sequenced in a study of shared clonotypes between healthy human individuals. Generated by immunoSEQ multiplex PCR, the TCRdb table keeps only in-frame clones and is missing some. Here the sample spans roughly 590,000 clones, around 95% being singletons. Terminally differentiated effector memory CD45RA+ cells were excluded by CCR7 positive selection of CD45RO-negative cells. The sequenced sample consisted of naive CD8+ T cells sorted from blood. These receptors were collected from a woman aged 30 to 39 in good health.

The rearrangement joins TRBV2 to TRBJ2-1; D possibly matches TRBD1 or TRBD2 (5 bases each). The CDR3 is 15 amino acids. The germline V gene has CDR1 SNHLY and CDR2 FYNNEI. V lost 7 bases, J lost 5 bases, and 18 bases lay in between. The CDR3 nucleotides are TGTGCCAGCAAAGGGGAACTAGTAACCCACAATGAGCAGTTCTTC. It specifies CASKGELVTHNEQFF.

This clone came up a few times. J is TRBJ1-5 and V is TRBV19; maybe TRBD1 (6 bases). Germline V gives CDR1 LNHDA, CDR2 SQIVND (reference sequence). CDR3 length: 15 amino acids. V was pared by 5 bases and J by 4 bases, with 15 bases between. CDR3 region: CASSDHDRTNQPQHF. The DNA for the CDR3 is TGTGCCAGTAGTGATCATGACAGGACAAATCAGCCCCAGCATTTT.

For this clone: The same CDR3 also results from other DNA sequences found in this sample. The chain joins TRBV5-1 to TRBJ2-5, with no clear D. V was shortened by 0 bases and J by 1 base, with 4 bases between the two germline ends. This CDR3 is 13 amino acids long. Per germline, CDR1 SGHRS and CDR2 YFSETQ. The CDR3: CASSLGSQETQYF. The CDR3 nucleotides read TGCGCCAGCAGCTTGGGCAGCCAAGAGACCCAGTACTTC. Full variable domain (remainder filled in from reference TRBV5-1 and TRBJ2-5): KAGVTQTPRYLIKTRGQQVTLSCSPISGHRSVSWYQQTPGQGLQFLFEYFSETQRNKGNFPGRFSGRQFSNSRSEMNVSTLELGDSALYLCASSLGSQETQYFGPGTRLLVL.

This chain connects TRBV28 to TRBJ1-1; D is undetermined. The CDR3 is made up of 15 amino acids. Trimming pared 6 bases from V and 0 bases from J, leaving 14 bases between. Germline CDR1 reads MDHEN; CDR2 reads SYDVKM. The CDR3, as DNA: TGTGCCAGCAGCCATCGGGCGGGAATGAACACTGAAGCTTTCTTT. This encodes CASSHRAGMNTEAFF.

This clone was seen just once. V and J are TRBV11-2 and TRBJ2-7; D might be TRBD1 or TRBD2, each matching 5 bases. The germline gives CDR1 SGHAT, CDR2 FQNNGV. V was pared by 1 base and J by 5 bases, with 15 bases between. The CDR3 has 15 residues. CDR3 protein: CASSLGQGENHEQYF. The DNA of the CDR3 is TGTGCCAGCAGCTTAGGGCAGGGAGAGAACCACGAGCAGTACTTC.

The V and J genes are TRBV7-6 and TRBJ1-5; TRBD1 might be the D (5 bases). The CDR3 is 14 residues long. V lost 2 bases and J 3 bases, leaving 8 bases between the germline ends. Germline assignment: CDR1 SGHVS and CDR2 FNYEAQ. As DNA, the CDR3 is TGTGCCAGCAGCTTAAGAGGGGACAATCAGCCCCAGCATTTT. Its translation: CASSLRGDNQPQHF.

The chain links TRBV27 to TRBJ1-1, with D unclear. There are 15 residues in the CDR3. Germline V gene data show CDR1 as MNHEY and CDR2 as SMNVEV (reference sequence). V dropped 7 bases and J dropped 4 bases, with 19 bases sitting between them. The CDR3 is CASIPTRSFVTEAFF. For the CDR3, the DNA is TGTGCCAGCATCCCAACGCGGTCGTTTGTCACTGAAGCTTTCTTT.

This clone showed up just once. This sequence joins TRBV28 and TRBJ1-1; D possibly corresponds to TRBD1 (6 bases). The CDR3 contains 14 residues. V was shortened by 8 bases and J by 4 bases, with 17 bases between the two germline ends. Germline V gene lookup returns CDR1 MDHEN and CDR2 SYDVKM. For the CDR3, the DNA is TGTGCCAGCTGCATGTTGGGGGCCGCCACTGAAGCTTTCTTT. This codes for CASCMLGAATEAFF.

V usage is TRBV7-9 and J usage is TRBJ2-7; 7 bases map to TRBD2. CDR1 is SEHNR, CDR2 FQNEAQ, per germline (reference sequence). CDR3 length: 16 residues. With V trimmed by 1 base and J by 0 bases, 6 bases remained unmatched. The CDR3 spells CASSLELAAPSYEQYF. DNA of the CDR3: TGTGCCAGCAGCTTAGAGCTAGCGGCACCCTCCTACGAGCAGTACTTC.

CDR3 coding DNA: TGTGCCAGCAGGGGACTATCGGGCTATGAGCAGTTCTTC. Translating it yields CASRGLSGYEQFF. This rearrangement joins TRBV28 to TRBJ2-1; 7 bases line up with TRBD2. Germline CDR1 is MDHEN and CDR2 is SYDVKM. Unmatched junction bases numbered 7, after V lost 6 bases and J lost 8 bases. The CDR3 length is 13 residues.

The chain has TRBV5-6 and TRBJ2-1; 7 bases match TRBD2. Germline V gives CDR1 SGHDT, CDR2 YYEEEE. After removal of 4 bases from V and 0 bases from J, the junction contained 7 bases not matched to a gene. The CDR3 is made up of 16 amino acids. CDR3 coding DNA: TGTGCCAGCAGCGGCGGGGGAGGAAACTCCTACAATGAGCAGTTCTTC. Amino acid sequence: CASSGGGGNSYNEQFF.

The chain uses TRBV5-8 and TRBJ1-4, with unresolved D. CDR1 is SGHTS and CDR2 is YDEGEE in the germline V gene. V lost 2 bases to trimming and J lost 0 bases, with 14 bases between them. CDR3 size: 17 residues. In nucleotides, the CDR3 is TGTGCCAGCAGCTTCCCTACATCCACATCAACTAATGAAAAACTGTTTTTT. This gives the protein CASSFPTSTSTNEKLFF.

With respect to this clone: Different DNA sequences within this sample yield the same CDR3. The rearrangement links TRBV28 to TRBJ1-5; no firm D call. Trimming left V 3 bases short and J 0 bases short, with 6 bases between. Germline V CDR1 and CDR2: MDHEN, SYDVKM. This CDR3 comprises 14 residues. The CDR3 reads CASSFLGSNQPQHF. In nucleotides, the CDR3 is TGTGCCAGCAGTTTTCTCGGTAGCAATCAGCCCCAGCATTTT.

The J gene is TRBJ2-3, the V gene TRBV5-6; D is unresolved. This CDR3 region has 11 residues. V dropped 8 bases and J dropped 6 bases, with 10 bases sitting between them. Germline CDR1 SGHDT, CDR2 YYEEEE. Here the CDR3 reads CASDGGDTQYF. CDR3 DNA sequence: TGTGCCAGTGACGGTGGTGATACGCAGTATTTT.

This chain connects TRBV10-3 to TRBJ2-7, with D possibly matching TRBD2 (5 bases). Germline V gene sequence: CDR1 ENHRY, CDR2 SYGVKD. The CDR3 totals 13 residues. V lost 8 bases and J 2 bases, leaving 13 bases between the germline ends. For the CDR3, the DNA is TGTGCCATCTGCGCGGGTAGCACCTACGAGCAGTACTTC. Translated: CAICAGSTYEQYF.

This clone is a singleton in its sample. This chain joins TRBV27 and TRBJ2-7, with D possibly being TRBD1 or TRBD2 (5 bases each). The CDR3 runs to 13 residues. V dropped 5 bases and J dropped 4 bases, with 12 bases sitting between them. Looked up from germline, CDR1 is MNHEY and CDR2 is SMNVEV (reference sequence). CDR3 sequence (DNA): TGTGCCAGCAGTCCGGGACGGGCATACGAGCAGTACTTC. It translates to CASSPGRAYEQYF.

Turning to this clone: Within the sample, other DNA sequences also encode this same CDR3. The chain couples TRBV7-9 to TRBJ2-7, with unresolved D. The CDR3 is made up of 15 amino acids. V shed 1 base and J shed 0 bases, with 10 bases lying between them. The germline V gene has CDR1 SEHNR and CDR2 FQNEAQ (reference sequence). The CDR3 sequence: CASSLGGGSSYEQYF. DNA of the CDR3: TGTGCCAGCAGCTTAGGTGGCGGTAGCTCCTACGAGCAGTACTTC.

A note on this clone: The sample carries other DNA sequences with the same CDR3. The chain couples TRBV5-1 to TRBJ2-7; D ambiguous. Germline V gives CDR1 SGHRS, CDR2 YFSETQ. CDR3 size: 13 residues. The V gene lost 2 bases and the J gene lost 1 base, with 7 bases spanning the gap. Here the CDR3 DNA reads TGCGCCAGCAGCTTTGGGGTTTCCTACGAGCAGTACTTC. Amino acids: CASSFGVSYEQYF.

Worth noting for this clone: The same CDR3 can be traced to other DNA sequences in this sample. The chain combines TRBV5-6 with TRBJ2-5, with D hard to call. The germline CDR1 and CDR2 sequences are SGHDT and YYEEEE. Trimming shortened V by 0 bases and J by 4 bases, and 7 bases separated the two germline ends. The CDR3 is made up of 13 amino acids. CDR3 loop: CASSLGAGETQYF. The CDR3 coding sequence is TGTGCCAGCAGCTTGGGGGCAGGAGAGACCCAGTACTTC.

Concerning this clone: The sample carries other DNA sequences with the same CDR3. CDR3 in amino acids: CASSLDGEETQYF. The CDR3 DNA sequence: TGTGCCAGCAGCTTGGATGGCGAGGAGACCCAGTACTTC. The chain links TRBV7-2 to TRBJ2-5, with unresolved D. The germline CDR1 and CDR2 sequences are SGHTA and FQGNSA. The ends were cut back, 3 bases at V and 5 bases at J, with 10 bases in the middle. The CDR3 runs to 13 residues. Together with reference TRBV7-2 and TRBJ2-5, the CDR3 gives the full variable domain: GAGVSQSPSNKVTEKGKDVELRCDPISGHTALYWYRQSLGQGLEFLIYFQGNSAPDKSGLPSDRFSAERTGGSVSTLTIQRTQQEDSAVYLCASSLDGEETQYFGPGTRLLVL.

The CDR3 sequence: CASSLQGNFQPQHF. The CDR3 nucleotides are TGTGCCAGCAGCCTACAGGGTAACTTTCAGCCCCAGCATTTT. The chain combines TRBV7-9 with TRBJ1-5, with D possibly TRBD1 on 6 matching bases. The V gene's germline CDR1 is SEHNR and CDR2 FQNEAQ (reference sequence). This CDR3 is built from 14 residues. Trimming shortened V by 5 bases and J by 6 bases, and 14 bases separated the two germline ends.

The genes are TRBV10-2 and TRBJ2-2; 7 nucleotides match TRBD1. Germline CDR1 reads WSHSY; CDR2 reads SAAADI. The CDR3 sequence is 19 residues long. V dropped 2 bases and J dropped 4; count of bases not matched to a gene: 16. CDR3 bases: TGCGCCAGCAGTGAGCCAACGCAGGGGGTTAAACAGAGCACCGGGGAGCTGTTTTTT. It yields the protein CASSEPTQGVKQSTGELFF.

This chain links TRBV4-1 with TRBJ1-3; weak D call: TRBD1 (6 bases). Trimming removed 7 bases from V and 0 bases from J, with 16 bases in between. The CDR3 length is 16 residues. Looked up from germline, CDR1 is MGHRA and CDR2 is YSYEKL. Written as DNA, the CDR3 is TGCGCCAGCACCCTCGGCCAGGGGAGCTCTGGAAACACCATATATTTT. This codes for CASTLGQGSSGNTIYF.

The rearrangement joins TRBV6-5 to TRBJ1-2, with D possibly TRBD1 on 5 matching bases. This CDR3 comprises 13 residues. CDR1 MNHEY and CDR2 SVGAGI come from the germline V gene. V was trimmed by 5 bases and J by 4 bases, leaving 11 bases between them. Here the CDR3 reads CASSMGEGYGYTF. The CDR3 DNA reads as TGTGCCAGCAGTATGGGGGAGGGCTATGGCTACACCTTC.

This clone was picked up one time. V and J are TRBV19 and TRBJ2-7, with 8 positions matching TRBD1. Germline V gene data show CDR1 as LNHDA and CDR2 as SQIVND (reference sequence). The junction had 12 bases not matched to a gene; V was cut back by 6 bases and J by 8 bases. The CDR3 has 14 amino acids. As DNA, the CDR3 is TGTGCCAGTAGCCCAACCGGGACAGGCCTACAGCAGTACTTC. Residues: CASSPTGTGLQQYF.

The chain has TRBV19 and TRBJ2-1, with a tentative D call TRBD2 (6 bases). The V end was cut by 0 bases, the J end by 5 bases, with 20 bases between. The V gene's germline CDR1 is LNHDA and CDR2 SQIVND (reference sequence). The CDR3 covers 18 residues. The CDR3 nucleotides read TGTGCCAGTAGTATAGATCCGTGGATGGAGGGTACGAACAATGAGCAGTTCTTC. Its protein product is CASSIDPWMEGTNNEQFF.

With regard to this clone: This sample includes further DNA sequences coding for the same CDR3. The chain couples TRBV28 to TRBJ2-2; D is possibly TRBD1 (5 bases). Germline lookup yields CDR1 MDHEN and CDR2 SYDVKM. This CDR3 comprises 14 residues. Trimming removed 3 bases from V and 4 bases from J, with 9 bases in between. The CDR3 spells CASSFQGGTGELFF. The CDR3 DNA follows: TGTGCCAGCAGTTTCCAGGGCGGCACCGGGGAGCTGTTTTTT.

This clone was recorded only once. This chain links TRBV6-6 with TRBJ2-4, with no clear D. Deletions cut 4 bases from V and 4 bases from J, with 17 bases between. CDR1 is MNHNY, CDR2 SVGAGI, per germline (reference sequence). The CDR3 length is 16 residues. The DNA for the CDR3 is TGTGCCAGCAGTTCGGTCCAAGGGTCAGCAAAAAACATTCAGTACTTC. Protein: CASSSVQGSAKNIQYF.

The chain employs TRBV27 and TRBJ2-1; the D gene could be TRBD1 or TRBD2 (5 bases each). Trimming pared 2 bases from V and 7 bases from J, leaving 15 bases between. This CDR3 is 15 amino acids long. Germline assignment: CDR1 MNHEY and CDR2 SMNVEV (reference sequence). The CDR3 region is CASSLVGTGSNEQFF. DNA of the CDR3: TGTGCCAGCAGTTTAGTCGGGACGGGAAGTAATGAGCAGTTCTTC.

Concerning this clone: Other nucleotide sequences in the sample specify the same CDR3. The V and J genes are TRBV9 and TRBJ2-3, with D perhaps assigned TRBD1 or TRBD2 (5 bases each). The germline CDR1 and CDR2 sequences are SGDLS and YYNGEE. Trimming cost V 3 bases and J 1 base, with 6 bases left between them. The CDR3 runs 13 residues. The CDR3 spells CASSGGGTDTQYF. DNA of the CDR3: TGTGCCAGCAGCGGAGGGGGCACAGATACGCAGTATTTT.

The V gene is TRBV11-2, the J gene TRBJ2-7; 7 bases match TRBD2. V was pared by 0 bases and J by 4 bases, with 15 bases of the junction left unmatched. The CDR3 has 18 residues. Germline values: CDR1 SGHAT, CDR2 FQNNGV. The CDR3, as DNA: TGTGCCAGCAGCTTAGATCTTCGGGCGGGAGCCGTATCTTACGAGCAGTACTTC. Encoded protein: CASSLDLRAGAVSYEQYF. The variable domain in full, completed from reference TRBV11-2 and TRBJ2-7, reads EAGVAQSPRYKIIEKRQSVAFWCNPISGHATLYWYQQILGQGPKLLIQFQNNGVVDDSQLPKDRFSAERLKGVDSTLKIQPAKLEDSAVYLCASSLDLRAGAVSYEQYFGPGTRLTVT.

The rearrangement joins TRBV28 to TRBJ1-5; TRBD1 agrees at 10 bases. The V segment lost 6 bases and the J segment 4 bases; nucleotides outside the gene matches: 12. Germline CDR1 is MDHEN and CDR2 is SYDVKM. This CDR3 has 17 amino acids. The CDR3 sequence: CASRPLLTGGDNQPQHF. In DNA, the CDR3 is TGTGCCAGCAGACCGCTCCTGACAGGGGGCGATAATCAGCCCCAGCATTTT.